The 5 T cell receptor beta chains below all came from one sample that was sequenced in a study of beta chain features in type 1 diabetes. For these receptors, no antigen is known. What was sequenced were expressed TCRB transcripts, since all of the isolated RNA had been reverse transcribed. The repertoire was sequenced with immunoSEQ multiplex PCR; TCRdb's copy has only in-frame clones and lacks some. The data hold around 260,000 clones, with around 22% observed a single time. Study-wide points: Shorter TCRB CDR3s, moderately but significantly so, were found in Type 1 diabetes patients in all four CD4+ subsets.

The material sequenced was naive CD4+ T cells from blood. The receptor source for this set is a woman between 25 and 40 years old with type 1 diabetes.

This clone was counted between two and nine times. The chain couples TRBV18 to TRBJ2-1, with 14 bases lining up with TRBD2. This CDR3 is 15 amino acids long. Germline V lookup: CDR1 KGHSH, CDR2 LQKENI. J gave up 6 bases and V 5 bases, and 3 bases lay outside the gene matches. In nucleotides, the CDR3 is TGTGCCAGCTCATCGGGGACTAGCGGGAGCAATGAGCAGTTCTTC. Encoded protein: CASSSGTSGSNEQFF.

This clone has more than one count but fewer than ten. The chain is built from TRBV5-1 and TRBJ2-3; 9 positions match TRBD2. The V gene end was trimmed by 4 bases and the J gene end by 4 bases; junction bases not matched to a gene: 10. CDR3 length equals 16 residues. Germline CDR1 is SGHRS and CDR2 is YFSETQ. CDR3 in DNA: TGCGCCAGCAGCCGAATAGCGGGAGTGACAGCAGATACGCAGTATTTT. Residues: CASSRIAGVTADTQYF. Full variable domain (rest looked up from reference TRBV5-1 and TRBJ2-3): KAGVTQTPRYLIKTRGQQVTLSCSPISGHRSVSWYQQTPGQGLQFLFEYFSETQRNKGNFPGRFSGRQFSNSRSEMNVSTLELGDSALYLCASSRIAGVTADTQYFGPGTRLTVL.

V usage is TRBV4-2 and J usage is TRBJ2-1, with 8 bases matching TRBD1. Germline loops: CDR1 LGHNA, CDR2 YNFKEQ. There are 17 residues in the CDR3. The trim removed 0 bases at V and 7 bases at J, leaving 11 bases unmatched. The CDR3 sequence is CASSQEEGLGTGNEQFF. In DNA form, the CDR3 reads TGTGCCAGCAGCCAAGAGGAAGGGTTAGGGACAGGTAATGAGCAGTTCTTC.

V usage is TRBV4-1 and J usage is TRBJ1-2; D unclear. V shed 0 bases and J shed 0 bases, with 11 bases lying between them. The germline V gene encodes CDR1 MGHRA and CDR2 YSYEKL. CDR3 length: 16 amino acids. CDR3 region: CASSQENREANYGYTF. The CDR3 nucleotides are TGCGCCAGCAGCCAAGAGAACCGCGAAGCTAACTATGGCTACACCTTC.

This clone was seen more than once but under ten times. The rearrangement links TRBV15 to TRBJ2-7, with TRBD2 matching 10 bases. This CDR3 is built from 13 residues. In germline, CDR1 is LNHNV, CDR2 YYDKDF (reference sequence). J was trimmed by 11 bases and V by 1 base; bases with no gene match: 5. In DNA form, the CDR3 reads TGTGCCACCAGCAGAGCCCTAGCGGGAGTAGAGTACTTC. Encoded protein: CATSRALAGVEYF.